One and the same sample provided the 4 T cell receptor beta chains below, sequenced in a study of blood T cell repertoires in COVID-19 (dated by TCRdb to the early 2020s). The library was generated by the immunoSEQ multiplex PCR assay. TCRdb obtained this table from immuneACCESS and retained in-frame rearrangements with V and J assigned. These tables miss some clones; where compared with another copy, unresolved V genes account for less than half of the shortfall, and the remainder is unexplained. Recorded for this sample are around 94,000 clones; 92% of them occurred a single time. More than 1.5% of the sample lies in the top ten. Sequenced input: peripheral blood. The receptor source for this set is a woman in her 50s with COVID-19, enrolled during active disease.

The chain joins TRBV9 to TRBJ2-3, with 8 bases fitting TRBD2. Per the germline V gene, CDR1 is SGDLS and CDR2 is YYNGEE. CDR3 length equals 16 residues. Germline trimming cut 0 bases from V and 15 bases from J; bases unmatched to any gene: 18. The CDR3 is CASSVAKGLGPRLVYF. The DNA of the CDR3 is TGTGCCAGCAGCGTAGCTAAGGGACTAGGGCCCCGCCTAGTATATTTT.

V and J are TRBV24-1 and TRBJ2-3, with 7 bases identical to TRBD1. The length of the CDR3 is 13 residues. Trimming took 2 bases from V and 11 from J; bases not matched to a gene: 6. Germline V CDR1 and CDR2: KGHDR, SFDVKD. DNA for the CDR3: TGTGCCACCAGTGATTCAACCGGGACAGAGCAGTATTTT. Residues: CATSDSTGTEQYF.

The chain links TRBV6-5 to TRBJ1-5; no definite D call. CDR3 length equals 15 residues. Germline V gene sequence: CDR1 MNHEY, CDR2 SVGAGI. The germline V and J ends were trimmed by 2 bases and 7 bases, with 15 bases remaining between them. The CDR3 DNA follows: TGTGCCAGCAGTTACAGCACATCATCGGGACAGCCCCAGCATTTT. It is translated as CASSYSTSSGQPQHF.

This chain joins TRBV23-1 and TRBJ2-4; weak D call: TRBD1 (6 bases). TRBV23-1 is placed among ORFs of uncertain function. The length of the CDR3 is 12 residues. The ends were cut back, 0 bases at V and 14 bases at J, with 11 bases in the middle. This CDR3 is CASSQSRGQEYF. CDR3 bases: TGCGCCAGCAGTCAATCCAGGGGACAAGAGTACTTC.